The source of this TCR beta chain is a study of blood T cells in healthy people across ages. A second PCR of 7 to 11 cycles used a sample-barcoded 5' primer and a J-beta primer mix. TCRdb independently ran MiXCR on the 5' RACE reads; one entry per CDR3 protein. The sample lists about 1.5 million distinct CDR3 sequences; 42% were seen once. Each donor was a healthy Caucasian individual from Russia, aged roughly 6 to 90. V was shortened by 7 bases and J by 2 bases, with 13 bases between the two germline ends. CDR1 and CDR2 (germline): SGHTA, FQGTGA. CDR3 length equals 14 residues. Sequencing was done on a sample of blood. This receptor was taken from a woman younger than 35 in good health. The V gene is TRBV7-3, the J gene TRBJ2-3; TRBD1 or TRBD2 may be the D gene (6 bases each). The CDR3 region has the DNA TGTGCCAGCATGTCGGGGGCGACCACAGATACGCAGTATTTT. Protein product: CASMSGATTDTQYF.